These 19 T cell receptor beta chains were sequenced from one sample in a study of T cells in localized non-small cell lung cancer (dated by TCRdb to about 2020). The library was built by means of the immunoSEQ multiplex PCR assay. TCRdb took this table from immuneACCESS and kept in-frame rearrangements with V and J called. Such tables lack part of the clones; where checked against another copy, unresolved V genes explain under half of the gap, and the rest is unexplained. A total of approximately 1,400 clones appear in this sample, 20% to 25% of them only once. Around 26% of the sample is taken by the ten largest. This material consisted of lung tumor tissue, taken before any cancer treatment. The receptors shown here come from a man aged 35 to 69 with stage III squamous cell lung carcinoma.

This rearrangement joins TRBV9 to TRBJ2-1; 7 bases map to TRBD2. The germline V gene encodes CDR1 SGDLS and CDR2 YYNGEE. The CDR3 runs 15 residues. Trimming took 4 bases from V and 7 from J; bases not matched to a gene: 11. The CDR3 protein is CASSLREGALNEQFF. CDR3 coding DNA: TGTGCCAGCAGCCTAAGGGAGGGAGCGTTGAATGAGCAGTTCTTC.

This clone ranks as medium-sized. The chain links TRBV6-8 to TRBJ2-7, with 10 bases fitting TRBD2. There are 14 residues in the CDR3. Germline loops: CDR1 MNHGY, CDR2 SAAAGT. With 5 bases clipped from V and 5 bases from J, the junction kept 6 bases outside the gene matches. The CDR3 bases are TGTGCCAGCAGTAAAGCGGGAGGGACCCACGAGCAGTACTTC. It is translated as CASSKAGGTHEQYF.

This chain joins TRBV25-1 and TRBJ2-5; 13 bases match TRBD2. The germline V gene has CDR1 MGHDK and CDR2 SYGVNS. The CDR3 has 17 residues. V lost 3 bases to trimming and J lost 4 bases; unmatched junction nucleotides: 8. The CDR3 sequence: CASSDPGLAGVRETQYF. In DNA form, the CDR3 reads TGTGCCAGCAGTGACCCAGGACTAGCGGGAGTTCGAGAGACCCAGTACTTC.

There are a few counts of this clone. The chain joins TRBV11-3 to TRBJ2-2; 11 positions agree with TRBD1. This CDR3 has 17 residues. The V and J ends lost 2 bases and 4 bases, in that order; junction bases with no gene match: 6. Germline values: CDR1 SGHNT, CDR2 YENEEA. Here the CDR3 reads CASSLRTGGRVTGELFF. Here the CDR3 DNA reads TGTGCCAGCAGCTTACGGACAGGGGGCAGGGTCACCGGGGAGCTGTTTTTT. The entire variable domain, with the rest obtained from reference TRBV11-3 and TRBJ2-2, is as follows: EAGVVQSPRYKIIEKKQPVAFWCNPISGHNTLYWYLQNLGQGPELLIRYENEEAVDDSQLPKDRFSAERLKGVDSTLKIQPAELGDSAVYLCASSLRTGGRVTGELFFGEGSRLTVL.

This chain links TRBV5-1 with TRBJ2-5, with a possible D match to TRBD1 (8 bases). The CDR3 runs 18 residues. The ends were cut back, 4 bases at V and 1 base at J, with 23 bases in the middle. Germline CDR1 SGHRS, CDR2 YFSETQ. The CDR3 DNA is TGCGCCAGCAGCGGATCTCCACAGGGGGGAGGGCTCCAAGAGACCCAGTACTTC. It translates to CASSGSPQGGGLQETQYF.

The J gene is TRBJ2-1, the V gene TRBV18; D remains ambiguous. Germline CDR1 and CDR2: KGHSH and LQKENI. This CDR3 contains 15 residues. V lost 3 bases and J lost 0, with 9 bases in between. CDR3 nucleotide sequence: TGTGCCAGCTCACCGTCCCAAAGCTCCTACAATGAGCAGTTCTTC. Its translation: CASSPSQSSYNEQFF.

This chain links TRBV11-3 with TRBJ1-1; D gene uncertain. The CDR3 sequence is 15 residues long. V was shortened by 3 bases and J by 1 base, with 12 bases between the two germline ends. Germline CDR1 is SGHNT and CDR2 is YENEEA. The CDR3 spells CASSLVVGANTEAFF. As DNA, the CDR3 is TGTGCCAGCAGCTTGGTAGTCGGAGCGAACACTGAAGCTTTCTTT.

This clone appeared a few times. The V gene is TRBV6-8, the J gene TRBJ2-3, with 7 bases matching TRBD1. Germline loops: CDR1 MNHGY, CDR2 SAAAGT. This CDR3 spans 17 amino acids. The V gene end was trimmed by 4 bases and the J gene end by 3 bases; junction bases not matched to a gene: 13. CDR3 region: CASSLNIPGQRTDTQYF. The CDR3 bases are TGTGCCAGCAGTTTAAATATTCCGGGACAGCGGACAGATACGCAGTATTTT.

The sample holds a few counts of this clone. The chain has TRBV14 and TRBJ1-1; D gene ambiguous. V was shortened by 0 bases and J by 7 bases, with 9 bases between the two germline ends. The length of the CDR3 is 13 residues. CDR1 is SGHDN and CDR2 is FVKESK in the germline V gene. DNA for the CDR3: TGTGCCAGCAGCCAAGATCTTTGGATTGAAGCTTTCTTT. Protein sequence: CASSQDLWIEAFF.

The chain recombines TRBV11-3 with TRBJ1-5; 7 bases align to TRBD1. V trimming: 0 bases; J trimming: 6 bases; junction bases outside the gene matches: 14. This CDR3 spans 18 amino acids. Germline CDR1 reads SGHNT; CDR2 reads YENEEA. CDR3 nucleotides: TGTGCCAGCAGCTTAGATCGGCAGGGGGGACTGCAAAGTCAGCCCCAGCATTTT. Translation: CASSLDRQGGLQSQPQHF.

This chain connects TRBV19 to TRBJ2-1; no firm D call. This CDR3 is built from 11 residues. Germline-derived CDR1 and CDR2 are LNHDA and SQIVND (reference sequence). Between the trimmed V and J ends, which lost 9 bases and 5 bases, there was a span of 8 bases. The CDR3 here is CASVGHNEQFF. Here the CDR3 DNA reads TGTGCCAGCGTGGGCCACAATGAGCAGTTCTTC. The variable domain in full, with the rest retrieved from reference TRBV19 and TRBJ2-1, is DGGITQSPKYLFRKEGQNVTLSCEQNLNHDAMYWYRQDPGQGLRLIYYSQIVNDFQKGDIAEGYSVSREKKESFPLTVTSAQKNPTAFYLCASVGHNEQFFGPGTRLTVL.

This clone was counted between two and nine times. The chain recombines TRBV12-5 with TRBJ1-4; D is ambiguous. The germline V and J ends were trimmed by 8 bases and 10 bases, with 20 bases remaining between them. There are 14 residues in the CDR3. Germline lookup yields CDR1 LGHNT and CDR2 FRNRAP. CDR3 nucleotide sequence: TGTGCTAGTTCACACCTGGATTCTAGTAGAAAACTGTTTTTT. Translating it yields CASSHLDSSRKLFF.

This clone is labeled large. The chain has TRBV9 and TRBJ2-1, with 12 bases fitting TRBD1. CDR1 is SGDLS and CDR2 is YYNGEE in the germline V gene. Trimming at V came to 4 bases and at J to 8 bases, leaving 7 bases not matched to a gene. The CDR3 runs to 15 residues. CDR3 bases: TGTGCCAGCAGCATCGGGACAGGGGGCTTCGATGAGCAGTTCTTC. Encoded protein: CASSIGTGGFDEQFF.

This clone turned up a few times. The chain uses TRBV9 and TRBJ2-1; TRBD2 agrees at 11 bases. Germline V gives CDR1 SGDLS, CDR2 YYNGEE. Trimming at V came to 0 bases and at J to 8 bases, leaving 7 bases not matched to a gene. The CDR3 has 16 residues. CDR3 bases: TGTGCCAGCAGCGTAGGGGCTAGCGGGAGGAGGTATGAGCAGTTCTTC. As protein: CASSVGASGRRYEQFF. Full variable domain (missing parts from reference TRBV9 and TRBJ2-1): DSGVTQTPKHLITATGQRVTLRCSPRSGDLSVYWYQQSLDQGLQFLIQYYNGEERAKGNILERFSAQQFPDLHSELNLSSLELGDSALYFCASSVGASGRRYEQFFGPGTRLTVL.

The chain carries TRBV7-8 and TRBJ2-3; D is ambiguous. CDR1 and CDR2 from the germline V gene are SGHVS and FQNEAQ. This CDR3 has 13 residues. The V end lost 1 base, the J end lost 2 bases, and 4 bases lay between the germline ends. CDR3 coding DNA: TGTGCCAGCAGCTTAGACTACACAGATACGCAGTATTTT. This translates into CASSLDYTDTQYF.

By share, this clone ranks as medium-sized (0.01 to 0.1%). This sequence joins TRBV11-3 and TRBJ2-7; possible D gene TRBD1, 5 bases. Between the trimmed V and J ends, which lost 3 bases and 2 bases, there was a span of 14 bases. Germline values: CDR1 SGHNT, CDR2 YENEEA. CDR3 length: 15 amino acids. The CDR3 nucleotides read TGTGCCAGCAGCTTGGTGGTGGGGCGCACCTACGAGCAGTACTTC. Its protein is CASSLVVGRTYEQYF. Combining the CDR3 with reference TRBV11-3 and TRBJ2-7 gives the whole variable domain EAGVVQSPRYKIIEKKQPVAFWCNPISGHNTLYWYLQNLGQGPELLIRYENEEAVDDSQLPKDRFSAERLKGVDSTLKIQPAELGDSAVYLCASSLVVGRTYEQYFGPGTRLTVT.

The chain has TRBV6-8 and TRBJ2-1; no firm D call. Deletions cut 3 bases from V and 4 bases from J, with 7 bases between. The germline V gene has CDR1 MNHGY and CDR2 SAAAGT. The CDR3 sequence is 13 residues long. The CDR3 here is CASSYDGYNEQFF. CDR3 in DNA: TGTGCCAGCAGTTATGACGGGTACAATGAGCAGTTCTTC.

By its share, this clone is large. This CDR3 is CASRLRESAGANVLTF. The DNA for the CDR3 is TGTGCCAGCAGGTTAAGGGAGTCTGCTGGGGCCAACGTCCTGACTTTC. V is TRBV6-8 and J is TRBJ2-6; D perhaps matches TRBD2 (5 bases). This CDR3 is 16 amino acids long. Trimming shortened V by 6 bases and J by 2 bases, and 14 bases separated the two germline ends. The V gene's germline CDR1 is MNHGY and CDR2 SAAAGT.

This clone appeared a few times. Other DNA variants within this sample encode the same CDR3. The CDR3 DNA sequence: TGTGCCAGTTTAAGCCACAATGAGCAGTTCTTC. Translating it yields CASLSHNEQFF. This rearrangement joins TRBV19 to TRBJ2-1; D is unclear. CDR1 and CDR2 from the germline V gene are LNHDA and SQIVND (reference sequence). The CDR3 runs 11 residues. V was pared by 8 bases and J by 5 bases, with 7 bases between.